The T cell receptor beta chain under discussion was sequenced for a study of cytomegalovirus exposure and HLA in healthy donors. Study details: Earlier, approximately 180 million T cells were analyzed, and 90 million to 120 million unique TCR beta sequences were found among them. Findings and caveats of the study: Researchers catalogued over 150 TCR beta chains as cytomegalovirus-associated. Many donors carried some public TCRs, although rarity characterized most TCR sequences. Clonal expansion, a later analysis showed, was greater in HLA-associated TCR beta chains than in equally common others.

Turning to this clone: The antigen is undetermined.

PCR employed 60 Vbeta and 13 Jbeta primers. Profiled with immunoSEQ multiplex PCR; TCRdb holds only in-frame clones, not every one. In total, the table holds some 120,000 clones. The trim removed 0 bases at V and 4 bases at J, leaving 7 bases unmatched. The CDR3 spans 16 residues. Germline V gene data show CDR1 as LNHNV and CDR2 as YYDKDF (reference sequence). The chain combines TRBV15 with TRBJ2-7; 9 nucleotides match TRBD1. Sequencing was carried out using PBMCs. The receptor was isolated from a man aged 18 to 29 in good health and CMV-seronegative. CDR3 bases: TGTGCCACCAGCAGAGATCGCCGGGACAGGGCTTACGAGCAGTACTTC. Protein sequence: CATSRDRRDRAYEQYF. The entire variable domain, with the rest obtained from reference TRBV15 and TRBJ2-7, is as follows: DAMVIQNPRYQVTQFGKPVTLSCSQTLNHNVMYWYQQKSSQAPKLLFHYYDKDFNNEADTPDNFQSRRPNTSFCFLDIRSPGLGDTAMYLCATSRDRRDRAYEQYFGPGTRLTVT.